Presented here are 8 T cell receptor beta chains from one specimen sequenced in a study of blood T cell repertoires in COVID-19. Data came from immunoSEQ multiplex PCR; TCRdb stores just in-frame clones and leaves some out. This repertoire shows approximately 91,000 clones, 70% to 90% found once; its top ten account for 4% to 5%. Sample: peripheral blood. These receptors originate from a man aged 65 to 79 with acute or convalescent COVID-19.

V and J are TRBV13 and TRBJ1-3; 7 bases match TRBD1. V lost 5 bases to trimming and J lost 2 bases; unmatched junction nucleotides: 6. Germline CDR1 is PRHDT and CDR2 is FYEKMQ (reference sequence). This CDR3 comprises 15 residues. In DNA, the CDR3 is TGTGCCAGCAGCCAAAACAGGGGTCCTGGAAACACCATATATTTT. This translates into CASSQNRGPGNTIYF.

The gene calls are TRBV10-3 and TRBJ2-7; tentatively, D is TRBD1 (5 bases). Germline V lookup: CDR1 ENHRY, CDR2 SYGVKD. The V end lost 4 bases, the J end lost 6 bases, and 16 bases lay between the germline ends. The CDR3 runs 14 residues. CDR3 amino acids: CAISAPSGSGEQYF. The CDR3 region has the DNA TGTGCCATCAGTGCGCCCTCAGGGTCCGGCGAGCAGTACTTC.

The chain combines TRBV5-1 with TRBJ2-1, with 10 bases lining up with TRBD1. Trimming took 4 bases from V and 10 from J; bases not matched to a gene: 14. CDR3 size: 16 residues. Germline CDR1 is SGHRS and CDR2 is YFSETQ. The CDR3 region has the DNA TGCGCCAGCAGCACCCAGGGGACAGGGGCCGCCGGGGAGCAGTTCTTC. Encoded protein: CASSTQGTGAAGEQFF.

The gene calls are TRBV19 and TRBJ2-5; 12 nucleotides agree with TRBD1. Germline CDR1 is LNHDA and CDR2 is SQIVND (reference sequence). The V gene end was trimmed by 11 bases and the J gene end by 5 bases; junction bases not matched to a gene: 9. The CDR3 runs 14 residues. DNA for the CDR3: TGTGCCTCCCAGGGACAGGGGGCTTGGGAGACCCAGTACTTC. This translates into CASQGQGAWETQYF.

This CDR3 is CASSESITDTQYF. The CDR3 DNA sequence: TGCGCCAGCAGTGAATCCATCACAGATACGCAGTATTTT. The chain combines TRBV10-1 with TRBJ2-3; no clear D gene. CDR1 is WNHNN and CDR2 is SYGVQD in the germline V gene (reference sequence). The CDR3 length is 13 residues. The germline V and J ends were trimmed by 3 bases and 2 bases, with 6 bases remaining between them.

V and J are TRBV28 and TRBJ1-2; no clear D. CDR3 length: 12 amino acids. The V end was cut by 6 bases, the J end by 4 bases, with 9 bases between. Germline V gene lookup returns CDR1 MDHEN and CDR2 SYDVKM. CDR3 DNA: TGTGCCAGCAGCCGAGAACTCTATGGCTACACCTTC. As protein: CASSRELYGYTF.

The chain employs TRBV20-1 and TRBJ1-2; TRBD1 is a possible D gene (5 bases). This CDR3 contains 14 residues. The V gene's germline CDR1 is DFQATT and CDR2 SNEGSKA (reference sequence). Trimming took 3 bases from V and 5 from J, leaving 16 bases between them. CDR3 region: CSASKGVGGYGYTF. Here the CDR3 DNA reads TGCAGTGCTAGTAAAGGGGTGGGAGGGTATGGCTACACCTTC.

The V gene is TRBV27, the J gene TRBJ2-7; 9 bases are a match to TRBD1. The junction had 6 bases not matched to a gene; V was cut back by 1 base and J by 2 bases. CDR3 length: 16 amino acids. The germline CDR1 and CDR2 sequences are MNHEY and SMNVEV (reference sequence). This CDR3 reads CASSLWGQGETYEQYF. The CDR3 bases are TGTGCCAGCAGTTTATGGGGACAGGGAGAGACCTACGAGCAGTACTTC.